Listed below are T cell receptor beta chains from one sample, sequenced in a study of identical twins. MiXCR, applied by TCRdb to the 5' RACE reads, yields one record per CDR3 protein. The sample gives about 530,000 distinct CDR3 sequences, about a fifth of which show up once; around 0.48% is in the top ten. The same sample was also used in a study of yellow fever vaccine responses in identical twins.

Input material: CD4+ T cells sorted from blood. Receptors originate from a young woman in good health. CDR3s include the opening cysteine and the closing phenylalanine or tryptophan. A D gene is named only where the DNA matches it firmly. Only part of the rows carry a size: once, few, many, or a class if the clone is expanded.

CDR3 DNA: TGTGCCAGCAGCTTACGCACAGGGGCGCGAGAAGAGACCCAGTACTTC
CDR3 protein: CASSLRTGAREETQYF
D gene: TRBD1
V gene: TRBV7-9
clone size: .
CDR3 length: 16
J gene: TRBJ2-5

CDR3 DNA: TGTGCCAGCACCGGAACTAGCGGGAGGGCTGAGCAGTTCTTC
CDR3 protein: CASTGTSGRAEQFF
D gene: TRBD2
V gene: TRBV6-1
clone size: .
CDR3 length: 14
J gene: TRBJ2-1

CDR3 DNA: TGTGCCATCGCGGGCGTTGGTGGAGCGGGAGGTGGGAATGAGCAGTTCTTC
CDR3 protein: CAIAGVGGAGGGNEQFF
D gene: TRBD2
V gene: TRBV10-3
clone size: many
CDR3 length: 17
J gene: TRBJ2-1

CDR3 DNA: TGTGCCAGCAGCGCCGGACTAGCGGGAAGTTCTGAGCAGTTCTTC
CDR3 protein: CASSAGLAGSSEQFF
D gene: TRBD2
V gene: TRBV7-8
clone size: few
CDR3 length: 15
J gene: TRBJ2-1

CDR3 DNA: TGTGCCAGCAGATACCGGACAGCGTCTAAAAACATTCAGTACTTC
CDR3 protein: CASRYRTASKNIQYF
D gene: .
V gene: TRBV6-2/TRBV6-3
clone size: few
CDR3 length: 15
J gene: TRBJ2-4

CDR3 DNA: TGTGCCAGCAGTGAGTGGGGAAACACCCCCGCGGGACAGTACTTC
CDR3 protein: CASSEWGNTPAGQYF
D gene: .
V gene: TRBV2
clone size: .
CDR3 length: 15
J gene: TRBJ2-7

CDR3 DNA: TGTGCCAGCAGTGAAGTGAGCAACTGGTCTTACAATGAGCAGTTCTTC
CDR3 protein: CASSEVSNWSYNEQFF
D gene: .
V gene: TRBV6-1
clone size: few
CDR3 length: 16
J gene: TRBJ2-1

CDR3 DNA: TGTGCCATCAGTCAGGGGTCTAGCGGGGGGTTTTTACACAATGAGCAGTTCTTC
CDR3 protein: CAISQGSSGGFLHNEQFF
D gene: TRBD2
V gene: TRBV10-3
clone size: .
CDR3 length: 18
J gene: TRBJ2-1

CDR3 DNA: TGCAGTGCCCCGAGGACGGGGAGCCCCTACGAGCAGTACTTC
CDR3 protein: CSAPRTGSPYEQYF
D gene: .
V gene: TRBV20-1
clone size: few
CDR3 length: 14
J gene: TRBJ2-7

CDR3 DNA: TGTGCCAGCAGCTCGACCACTGTAGGACCCTATGGCTACACCTTC
CDR3 protein: CASSSTTVGPYGYTF
D gene: .
V gene: TRBV5-6
clone size: many
CDR3 length: 15
J gene: TRBJ1-2

CDR3 DNA: TGTGCCAGCAGCCGGGGGGGGCCAACCCCAGGAGAGACCCAGTACTTC
CDR3 protein: CASSRGGPTPGETQYF
D gene: TRBD2
V gene: TRBV2
clone size: once
CDR3 length: 16
J gene: TRBJ2-5

CDR3 DNA: TGTGCCAGCAGTTTATCCTTAGACAGGGGCCCGTACAATGAGCAGTTCTTC
CDR3 protein: CASSLSLDRGPYNEQFF
D gene: TRBD1
V gene: TRBV27
clone size: .
CDR3 length: 17
J gene: TRBJ2-1

CDR3 DNA: TGTGCCAGCAGTTTAATTAAGGGCAATCAGCCCCAGCATTTT
CDR3 protein: CASSLIKGNQPQHF
D gene: .
V gene: TRBV28
clone size: .
CDR3 length: 14
J gene: TRBJ1-5

CDR3 DNA: TGTGCCAGCAGCTTAGGTGGGGGAGTGGGAGATACGCAGTATTTT
CDR3 protein: CASSLGGGVGDTQYF
D gene: .
V gene: TRBV11-3
clone size: few
CDR3 length: 15
J gene: TRBJ2-3

CDR3 DNA: TGCGCCAGCAGTGAGGTCTACAATAGTGAGCAGTTCTTC
CDR3 protein: CASSEVYNSEQFF
D gene: .
V gene: TRBV10-1
clone size: .
CDR3 length: 13
J gene: TRBJ2-1

CDR3 DNA: TGTGCCAGCAGGAGGACTAGCGGGAGGGCCGAGACCCAGTACTTC
CDR3 protein: CASRRTSGRAETQYF
D gene: TRBD2
V gene: TRBV12-3/TRBV12-4
clone size: .
CDR3 length: 15
J gene: TRBJ2-5

CDR3 DNA: TGTGCCAGCAGTTCAGACAGGGGTAGAGCTTTCTTT
CDR3 protein: CASSSDRGRAFF
D gene: TRBD1
V gene: TRBV12-3/TRBV12-4
clone size: many
CDR3 length: 12
J gene: TRBJ1-1

CDR3 DNA: TGTGCCAGCAGCATTGGTGGGACAGAGAGTGAAAAACTGTTTTTT
CDR3 protein: CASSIGGTESEKLFF
D gene: TRBD1
V gene: TRBV11-2
clone size: .
CDR3 length: 15
J gene: TRBJ1-4

CDR3 DNA: TGTGCCAGCAGGGCCAGGACAACTGAAGCTTTCTTT
CDR3 protein: CASRARTTEAFF
D gene: .
V gene: TRBV6-5
clone size: few
CDR3 length: 12
J gene: TRBJ1-1

CDR3 DNA: TGTGCCTTCTGTTTAAGGGCGCCGGGACATACGGTCTACGAGCAGTACTTC
CDR3 protein: CAFCLRAPGHTVYEQYF
D gene: .
V gene: TRBV2
clone size: .
CDR3 length: 17
J gene: TRBJ2-7

CDR3 DNA: TGCGCCAGCAGCTTGGACGGGACTAGCAACACCTACGAGCAGTACTTC
CDR3 protein: CASSLDGTSNTYEQYF
D gene: TRBD2
V gene: TRBV5-1
clone size: .
CDR3 length: 16
J gene: TRBJ2-7

CDR3 DNA: TGTGCCAGCAGCCACCTGACAGGGAGACAAGAGACCCAGTACTTC
CDR3 protein: CASSHLTGRQETQYF
D gene: TRBD1
V gene: TRBV12-3/TRBV12-4
clone size: few
CDR3 length: 15
J gene: TRBJ2-5

CDR3 DNA: TGTGCCAGCAGTCCTAGGACTAGCGGGGGGGCAGGTGATACGCAGTATTTT
CDR3 protein: CASSPRTSGGAGDTQYF
D gene: TRBD2
V gene: TRBV12-3/TRBV12-4
clone size: few
CDR3 length: 17
J gene: TRBJ2-3

CDR3 DNA: TGTGCCAGCAGTCTTAGCGGGAGCTTCTACGAGCAGTACTTC
CDR3 protein: CASSLSGSFYEQYF
D gene: TRBD2
V gene: TRBV12-3/TRBV12-4
clone size: few
CDR3 length: 14
J gene: TRBJ2-7

CDR3 DNA: TGCGCCAGCAGCTTGACGGGACAGGGGGCCGATCAGCCCCAGCATTTT
CDR3 protein: CASSLTGQGADQPQHF
D gene: TRBD1
V gene: TRBV5-1
clone size: few
CDR3 length: 16
J gene: TRBJ1-5

CDR3 DNA: TGTGCCAGCAGCTTAATGTTGAGGGGGTACTATGGCTACACCTTC
CDR3 protein: CASSLMLRGYYGYTF
D gene: .
V gene: TRBV7-2
clone size: .
CDR3 length: 15
J gene: TRBJ1-2

CDR3 DNA: TGTGCCAGCAGCAAAGTGGCGACTAGCGGAGAGTCCTACGAGCAGTACTTC
CDR3 protein: CASSKVATSGESYEQYF
D gene: .
V gene: TRBV21-1
clone size: .
CDR3 length: 17
J gene: TRBJ2-7

CDR3 DNA: TGTGCCAGCAGCCATCGGCTGAGCACAGATACGCAGTATTTT
CDR3 protein: CASSHRLSTDTQYF
D gene: .
V gene: TRBV3-1
clone size: .
CDR3 length: 14
J gene: TRBJ2-3

CDR3 DNA: TGTGCTAGTGGGATGGGCACCGGGGAGCTGTTTTTT
CDR3 protein: CASGMGTGELFF
D gene: .
V gene: TRBV12-5
clone size: once
CDR3 length: 12
J gene: TRBJ2-2

CDR3 DNA: TGTGCCACGGGGACTAGCGGGGGTCGAGACATTCAGTACTTC
CDR3 protein: CATGTSGGRDIQYF
D gene: TRBD2
V gene: TRBV28
clone size: .
CDR3 length: 14
J gene: TRBJ2-4

CDR3 DNA: TGTGCCAGCAGCTTCGGGGGCTTGGACACTGAAGCTTTCTTT
CDR3 protein: CASSFGGLDTEAFF
D gene: .
V gene: TRBV5-5
clone size: few
CDR3 length: 14
J gene: TRBJ1-1